Listed below are T cell receptor beta chains from one sample, sequenced in a study of T-cell memory formation after mild COVID-19. TCRdb re-analysed the 5' RACE reads in MiXCR, keeping a single row per CDR3 protein. Among hundreds of thousands of distinct CDR3 sequences listed, around 27% were seen once. The sample consisted of PBMCs or a T cell subset sorted from them (not recorded which). The receptors stem from an adult woman who had mild COVID-19 (a few samples of this study predate the infection). Cell type and time point are not known. Each CDR3 is given without its conserved first and last residue.

j_gene: TRBJ2-1
v_gene: TRBV19
CDR3aa: ASSSRRLYNEQF

j_gene: TRBJ1-1
v_gene: TRBV27
CDR3aa: ASSLQGGSEAF

j_gene: TRBJ1-4
v_gene: TRBV11-3
CDR3aa: ASSTDSDSLNEKLF

j_gene: TRBJ1-5
v_gene: TRBV6-6
CDR3aa: ASSYPGQGGRDQPQH

j_gene: TRBJ2-3
v_gene: TRBV20-1
CDR3aa: SAKTHRLGDGTDTQY

j_gene: TRBJ1-1
v_gene: TRBV12-3/TRBV12-4
CDR3aa: ASSFSLNTEAF

j_gene: TRBJ2-2
v_gene: TRBV6-1
CDR3aa: ASRLSGGRTGELF

j_gene: TRBJ1-2
v_gene: TRBV2
CDR3aa: ASRGPTTNYGYT

j_gene: TRBJ2-7
v_gene: TRBV5-4
CDR3aa: ASSLAGSRYEQY

j_gene: TRBJ1-1
v_gene: TRBV12-3/TRBV12-4
CDR3aa: ASRRDRVGSEAF

j_gene: TRBJ2-3
v_gene: TRBV12-3/TRBV12-4
CDR3aa: ASRHGTGYTDTQY

j_gene: TRBJ2-1
v_gene: TRBV10-3
CDR3aa: AISDGTGTDEQF

j_gene: TRBJ2-3
v_gene: TRBV7-9
CDR3aa: ASSSLPGLAGSTDTQY

j_gene: TRBJ1-2
v_gene: TRBV20-1
CDR3aa: SAFFTRDHYGYT

j_gene: TRBJ2-3
v_gene: TRBV4-2
CDR3aa: ASSQDPTGRTDTQY

j_gene: TRBJ2-3
v_gene: TRBV7-6
CDR3aa: ASSFSGERAEDTQY

j_gene: TRBJ2-3
v_gene: TRBV3-1
CDR3aa: ASSVSREKDTQY

j_gene: TRBJ2-7
v_gene: TRBV10-3
CDR3aa: AISPGPRGEQY

j_gene: TRBJ2-7
v_gene: TRBV9
CDR3aa: ASSVGMGTLDEQY

j_gene: TRBJ2-7
v_gene: TRBV30
CDR3aa: AWMGQKYEQY

j_gene: TRBJ2-1
v_gene: TRBV12-3/TRBV12-4
CDR3aa: ASSSPLTFFSYNEQF

j_gene: TRBJ1-6
v_gene: TRBV9
CDR3aa: ASSRGGQLNSPLH

j_gene: TRBJ1-2
v_gene: TRBV30
CDR3aa: ASPSGYNGYT

j_gene: TRBJ2-7
v_gene: TRBV5-5
CDR3aa: ASSLNGRGPTYEQY

j_gene: TRBJ2-7
v_gene: TRBV5-1
CDR3aa: ASRTGVGEQY

j_gene: TRBJ2-7
v_gene: TRBV5-1
CDR3aa: ASSPMTGTYEQY

j_gene: TRBJ1-1
v_gene: TRBV13
CDR3aa: ASSFPGQGFLEAF

j_gene: TRBJ2-7
v_gene: TRBV29-1
CDR3aa: SVRGLAGVYEQY